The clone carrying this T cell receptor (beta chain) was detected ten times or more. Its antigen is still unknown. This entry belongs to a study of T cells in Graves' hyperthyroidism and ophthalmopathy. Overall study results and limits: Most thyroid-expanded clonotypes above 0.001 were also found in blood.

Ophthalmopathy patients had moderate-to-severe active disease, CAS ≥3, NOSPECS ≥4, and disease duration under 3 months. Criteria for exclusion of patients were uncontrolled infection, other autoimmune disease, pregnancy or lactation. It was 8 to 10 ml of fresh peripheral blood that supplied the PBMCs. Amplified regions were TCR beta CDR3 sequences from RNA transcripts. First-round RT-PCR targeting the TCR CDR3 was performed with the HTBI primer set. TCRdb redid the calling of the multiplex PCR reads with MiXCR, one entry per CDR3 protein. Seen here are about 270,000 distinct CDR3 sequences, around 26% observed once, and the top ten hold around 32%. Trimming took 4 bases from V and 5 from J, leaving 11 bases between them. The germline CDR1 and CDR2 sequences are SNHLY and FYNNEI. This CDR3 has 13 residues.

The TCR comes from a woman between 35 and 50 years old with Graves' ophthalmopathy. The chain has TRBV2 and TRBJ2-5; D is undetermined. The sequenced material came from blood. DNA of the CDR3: TGTGCCAGCAGTGGACCAGCTAAGGAGACCCAGTACTTC. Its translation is CASSGPAKETQYF. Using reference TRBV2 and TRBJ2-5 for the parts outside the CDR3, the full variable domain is EPEVTQTPSHQVTQMGQEVILRCVPISNHLYFYWYRQILGQKVEFLVSFYNNEISEKSEIFDDQFSVERPDGSNFTLKIRSTKLEDSAMYFCASSGPAKETQYFGPGTRLLVL.